This T cell receptor (beta chain) was sequenced for a study of neoadjuvant anti-PD-1 for oral cavity cancer. The germline CDR1 and CDR2 sequences are MNHNY and SVGAGI (reference sequence). The CDR3 sequence is 16 residues long. Trimming pared 5 bases from V and 1 base from J, leaving 16 bases between. The repertoire was sequenced with immunoSEQ multiplex PCR; TCRdb's copy has only in-frame clones and lacks some. Of 15,000 or so clones listed, about 66% are singletons. The sequenced sample was PBMCs, obtained before nivolumab (anti-PD-1) treatment. The clonotype originates from a person between 35 and 79 years old with oral cavity squamous cell carcinoma. This sequence joins TRBV6-6 and TRBJ2-3; D not certain. The CDR3 nucleotides read TGTGCCAGCAGTCAAGGACGGACCCTTCGCACAGATACGCAGTATTTT. This encodes CASSQGRTLRTDTQYF.